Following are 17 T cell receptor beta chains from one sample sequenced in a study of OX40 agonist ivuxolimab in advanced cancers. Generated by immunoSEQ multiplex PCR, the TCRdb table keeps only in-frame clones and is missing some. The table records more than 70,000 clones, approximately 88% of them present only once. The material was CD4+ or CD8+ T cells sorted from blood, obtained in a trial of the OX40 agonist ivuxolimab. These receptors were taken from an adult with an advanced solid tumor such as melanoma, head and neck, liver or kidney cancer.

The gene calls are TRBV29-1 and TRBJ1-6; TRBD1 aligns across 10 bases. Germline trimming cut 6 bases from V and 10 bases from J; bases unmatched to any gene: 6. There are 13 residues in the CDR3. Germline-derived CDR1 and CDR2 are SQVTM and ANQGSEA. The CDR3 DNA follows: TGCAGCGTAGGGGACAGGGGCGGCTCACCCCTCCACTTT. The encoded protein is CSVGDRGGSPLHF.

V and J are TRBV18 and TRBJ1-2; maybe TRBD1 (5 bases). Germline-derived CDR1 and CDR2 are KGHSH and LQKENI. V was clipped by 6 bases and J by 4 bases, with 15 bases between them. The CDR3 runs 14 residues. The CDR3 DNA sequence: TGTGCCAGCTCTTTTTCGGGGGTCGGCTATGGCTACACCTTC. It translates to CASSFSGVGYGYTF.

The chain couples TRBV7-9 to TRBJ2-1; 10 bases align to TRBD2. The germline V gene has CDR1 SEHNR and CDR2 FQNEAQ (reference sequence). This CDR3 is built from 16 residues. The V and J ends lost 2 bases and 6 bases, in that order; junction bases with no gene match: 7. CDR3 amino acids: CASSLRGSGRANEQFF. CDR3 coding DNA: TGTGCCAGCAGCTTAAGGGGCAGCGGGAGGGCCAATGAGCAGTTCTTC. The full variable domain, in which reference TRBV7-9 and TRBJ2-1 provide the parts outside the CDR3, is DTGVSQNPRHKITKRGQNVTFRCDPISEHNRLYWYRQTLGQGPEFLTYFQNEAQLEKSRLLSDRFSAERPKGSFSTLEIQRTEQGDSAMYLCASSLRGSGRANEQFFGPGTRLTVL.

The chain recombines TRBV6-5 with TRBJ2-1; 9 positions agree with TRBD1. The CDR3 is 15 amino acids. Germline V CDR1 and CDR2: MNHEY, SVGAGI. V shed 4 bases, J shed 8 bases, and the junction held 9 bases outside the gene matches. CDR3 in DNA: TGTGCCAGCAGTTCCACCGGGACAGGGTACTATGAGCAGTTCTTC. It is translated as CASSSTGTGYYEQFF.

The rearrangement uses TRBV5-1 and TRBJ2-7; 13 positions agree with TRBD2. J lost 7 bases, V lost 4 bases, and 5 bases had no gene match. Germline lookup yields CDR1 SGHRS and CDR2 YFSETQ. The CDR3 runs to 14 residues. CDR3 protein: CASSRTSGSVEQYF. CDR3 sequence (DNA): TGCGCCAGCAGCAGGACTAGCGGGAGTGTAGAGCAGTACTTC.

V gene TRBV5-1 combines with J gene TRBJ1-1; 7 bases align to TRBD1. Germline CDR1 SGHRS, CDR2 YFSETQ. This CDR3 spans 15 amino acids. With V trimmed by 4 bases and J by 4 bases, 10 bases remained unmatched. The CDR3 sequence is CASSPETGWGTEAFF. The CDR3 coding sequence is TGCGCCAGCAGCCCTGAGACAGGGTGGGGCACTGAAGCTTTCTTT.

The CDR3 sequence is CASSSPQGAKDTEAFF. The CDR3 DNA follows: TGTGCCAGCAGCTCCCCACAGGGGGCCAAGGACACTGAAGCTTTCTTT. This chain joins TRBV5-4 and TRBJ1-1; 9 nucleotides match TRBD1. V was clipped by 3 bases and J by 3 bases; unmatched bases: 9. Germline values: CDR1 SGHNT, CDR2 YYREEE (reference sequence). The CDR3 extends over 16 amino acids.

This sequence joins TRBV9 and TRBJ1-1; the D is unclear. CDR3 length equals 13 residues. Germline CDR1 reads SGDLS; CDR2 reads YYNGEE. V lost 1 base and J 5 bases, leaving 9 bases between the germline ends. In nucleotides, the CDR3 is TGTGCCAGCAGCGTAATGATGGGGACTGAAGCTTTCTTT. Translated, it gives CASSVMMGTEAFF.

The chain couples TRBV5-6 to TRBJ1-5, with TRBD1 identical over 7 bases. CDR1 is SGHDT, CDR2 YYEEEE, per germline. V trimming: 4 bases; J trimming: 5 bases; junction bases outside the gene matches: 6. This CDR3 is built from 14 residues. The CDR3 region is CASSMGQRYQPQHF. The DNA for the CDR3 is TGTGCCAGCAGCATGGGACAGCGATATCAGCCCCAGCATTTT.

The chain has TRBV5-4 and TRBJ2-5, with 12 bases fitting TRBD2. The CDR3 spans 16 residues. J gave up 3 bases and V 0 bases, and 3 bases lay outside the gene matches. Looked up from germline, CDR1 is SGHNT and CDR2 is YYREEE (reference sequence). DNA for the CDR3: TGTGCCAGCAGCTTGGCGACTAGCGGGAGTGAAGAGACCCAGTACTTC. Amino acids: CASSLATSGSEETQYF.

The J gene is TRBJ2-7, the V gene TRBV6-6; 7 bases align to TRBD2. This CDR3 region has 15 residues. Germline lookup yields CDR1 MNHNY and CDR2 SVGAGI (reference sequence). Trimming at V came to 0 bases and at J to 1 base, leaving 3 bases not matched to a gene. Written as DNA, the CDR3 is TGTGCCAGCAGTTACTCCGGGGGAGGGTCCTACGAGCAGTACTTC. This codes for CASSYSGGGSYEQYF.

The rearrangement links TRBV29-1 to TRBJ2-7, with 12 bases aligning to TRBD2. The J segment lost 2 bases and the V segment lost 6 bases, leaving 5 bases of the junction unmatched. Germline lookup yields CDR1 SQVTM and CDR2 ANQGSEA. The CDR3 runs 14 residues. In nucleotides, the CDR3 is TGCAGCGTCGCTGGACTAGCGGGAACCTACGAGCAGTACTTC. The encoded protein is CSVAGLAGTYEQYF.

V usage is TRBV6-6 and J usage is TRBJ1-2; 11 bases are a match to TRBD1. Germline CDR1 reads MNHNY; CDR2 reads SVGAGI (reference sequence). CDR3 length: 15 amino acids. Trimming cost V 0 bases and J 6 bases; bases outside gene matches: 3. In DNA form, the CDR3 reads TGTGCCAGCAGTTACTCGAGGACAGGGGGCAATGGCTACACCTTC. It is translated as CASSYSRTGGNGYTF.

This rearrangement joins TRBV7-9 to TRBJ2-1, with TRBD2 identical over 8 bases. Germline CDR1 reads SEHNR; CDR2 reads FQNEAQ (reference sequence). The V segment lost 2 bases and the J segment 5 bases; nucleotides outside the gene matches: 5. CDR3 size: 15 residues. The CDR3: CASSLRAGGHNEQFF. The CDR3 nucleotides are TGTGCCAGCAGCTTAAGGGCGGGAGGTCACAATGAGCAGTTCTTC. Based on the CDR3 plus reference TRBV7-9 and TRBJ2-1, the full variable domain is DTGVSQNPRHKITKRGQNVTFRCDPISEHNRLYWYRQTLGQGPEFLTYFQNEAQLEKSRLLSDRFSAERPKGSFSTLEIQRTEQGDSAMYLCASSLRAGGHNEQFFGPGTRLTVL.

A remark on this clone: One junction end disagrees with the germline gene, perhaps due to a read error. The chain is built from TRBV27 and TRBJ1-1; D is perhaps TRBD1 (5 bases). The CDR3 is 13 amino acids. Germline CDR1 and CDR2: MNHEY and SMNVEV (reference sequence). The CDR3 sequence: CASSLSADTLPLF. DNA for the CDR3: TGTGCCAGCAGTTTATCGGCGGACACTCTACCCTTATTT.

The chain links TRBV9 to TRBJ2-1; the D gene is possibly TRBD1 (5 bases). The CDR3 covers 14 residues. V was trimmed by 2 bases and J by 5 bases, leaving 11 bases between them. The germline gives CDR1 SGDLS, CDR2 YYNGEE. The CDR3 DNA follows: TGTGCCAGCAGCGTTATGACAGTGAACAATGAGCAGTTCTTC. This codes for CASSVMTVNNEQFF.

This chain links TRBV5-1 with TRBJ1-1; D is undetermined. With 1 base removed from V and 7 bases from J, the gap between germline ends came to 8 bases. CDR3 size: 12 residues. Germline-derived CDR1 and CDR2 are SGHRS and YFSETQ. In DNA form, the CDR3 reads TGCGCCAGCAGCTTGACGGGTGGTGAAGCTTTCTTT. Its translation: CASSLTGGEAFF. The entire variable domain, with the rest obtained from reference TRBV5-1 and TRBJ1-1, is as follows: KAGVTQTPRYLIKTRGQQVTLSCSPISGHRSVSWYQQTPGQGLQFLFEYFSETQRNKGNFPGRFSGRQFSNSRSEMNVSTLELGDSALYLCASSLTGGEAFFGQGTRLTVV.